This is a list of T cell receptor beta chains from one sample in a study of OX40 agonist ivuxolimab in advanced cancers. Using immunoSEQ multiplex PCR, the repertoire was profiled, and TCRdb retains in-frame clones only, with some absent. The sample carries some 45,000 clones, approximately 89% recorded once. Sequences were derived from CD4+ or CD8+ T cells sorted from blood, sampled in a trial of the OX40 agonist ivuxolimab. These receptors all come from an adult with an advanced solid tumor such as melanoma, head and neck, liver or kidney cancer. Both conserved end residues are part of each CDR3. The order of the fields is clone size, D gene, V gene, J gene, CDR3 protein, CDR3 DNA. A D gene is named only where the DNA matches it firmly. Clone size, where shown, is once, few, many, or a class for clones that have expanded.

NA	NA	TRBV14	TRBJ2-1	CASSHPNTNLDEQFF	TGTGCCAGCAGCCACCCTAATACCAATTTAGATGAGCAGTTCTTC
NA	NA	TRBV19	TRBJ1-4	CATMTSNPEKLFF	TGTGCTACAATGACCTCTAATCCGGAAAAACTGTTTTTT
NA	TRBD1	TRBV19	TRBJ2-3	CASSMVSGDRDDTQYF	TGTGCCAGTAGTATGGTATCCGGGGACAGGGACGATACGCAGTATTTT
NA	TRBD1	TRBV7-6	TRBJ1-5	CASSLIQGEGQPQHF	TGTGCCAGCAGCTTAATACAGGGGGAGGGTCAGCCCCAGCATTTT
NA	TRBD2	TRBV4-1	TRBJ2-2	CASSQVPGLVGGTNTGELFF	TGCGCCAGCAGCCAGGTCCCGGGACTAGTGGGGGGTACGAACACCGGGGAGCTGTTTTTT
NA	NA	TRBV7-3	TRBJ2-1	CASSLTGGDNEQFF	TGTGCCAGCAGCTTAACGGGGGGAGACAATGAGCAGTTCTTC
NA	TRBD2	TRBV11-2	TRBJ2-5	CASSLAGLAEETQYF	TGTGCCAGCAGCTTAGCGGGACTAGCGGAAGAGACCCAGTACTTC
NA	NA	TRBV7-3	TRBJ1-2	CASSLSAKPGGYTF	TGTGCCAGCAGCTTATCGGCCAAGCCGGGTGGCTACACCTTC
NA	NA	TRBV5-6	TRBJ1-2	CASSPPFGGPFGYTF	TGTGCCAGCAGCCCTCCGTTCGGGGGTCCCTTTGGCTACACCTTC
once	NA	TRBV15	TRBJ2-1	CATSTAPLDGRNEQFF	TGTGCCACCAGCACAGCCCCCTTGGACGGACGGAATGAGCAGTTCTTC
NA	NA	TRBV27	TRBJ1-2	CASSLSAGHYYGYTF	TGTGCCAGCAGTTTATCGGCCGGGCACTACTATGGCTACACCTTC
NA	NA	TRBV28	TRBJ1-2	CASSTLFWGKEYGYTF	TGTGCCAGCAGTACCCTATTCTGGGGGAAGGAGTATGGCTACACCTTC
NA	NA	TRBV6-1	TRBJ1-4	CASSELFFQATNEKLFF	TGTGCCAGCAGTGAACTCTTTTTCCAGGCAACTAATGAAAAACTGTTTTTT
NA	TRBD1	TRBV18	TRBJ2-7	CASSGQGDEQYF	TGTGCCAGCTCGGGACAGGGGGACGAGCAGTACTTC
NA	TRBD2	TRBV11-2	TRBJ2-7	CASRGGAHEQYF	TGTGCCAGTCGGGGGGGGGCCCACGAGCAGTACTTC
medium-sized	TRBD1	TRBV6-5	TRBJ2-7	CASSEQGYEQYF	TGTGCCAGCAGTGAACAGGGGTACGAGCAGTACTTC
NA	NA	TRBV6-5	TRBJ2-3	CASSYSGLGGDTQYF	TGTGCCAGCAGTTACTCGGGTCTAGGAGGAGATACGCAGTATTTT
NA	NA	TRBV19	TRBJ2-3	CASSILAVDTQYF	TGTGCCAGTAGTATTCTGGCAGTAGATACGCAGTATTTT
NA	NA	TRBV6-5	TRBJ1-1	CASRARMNTEAFF	TGTGCCAGCAGGGCAAGAATGAACACTGAAGCTTTCTTT
once	NA	TRBV28	TRBJ2-7	CATVEPLDRRSSYEQYF	TGTGCCACTGTGGAGCCCTTGGACAGACGAAGCTCCTACGAGCAGTACTTC
NA	NA	TRBV2	TRBJ2-1	CANQEGVDYNEQFF	TGTGCCAACCAGGAAGGGGTGGATTACAATGAGCAGTTCTTC
NA	TRBD2	TRBV7-9	TRBJ2-1	CASSLGWGGYNEQFF	TGTGCCAGCAGCTTAGGGTGGGGGGGATACAATGAGCAGTTCTTC
NA	NA	TRBV2	TRBJ1-4	CASSGESEKLFF	TGTGCCAGCAGCGGGGAGAGTGAAAAACTGTTTTTT
NA	NA	TRBV11-2	TRBJ2-7	CASSLGTYTAEQYF	TGTGCCAGCAGCCTCGGGACTTACACCGCCGAGCAGTACTTC
NA	NA	TRBV7-6	TRBJ1-5	CASSSQDQPQHF	TGTGCCAGCAGCTCGCAGGACCAGCCCCAGCATTTT
NA	TRBD1	TRBV7-6	TRBJ1-2	CASSPDRGPGYTF	TGTGCCAGCAGTCCCGACAGGGGGCCTGGCTACACCTTC
NA	NA	TRBV21-1	TRBJ2-7	CASSALSVSYEQYF	TGTGCCAGCAGCGCACTCAGTGTTTCCTACGAGCAGTACTTC
NA	NA	TRBV5-1	TRBJ1-1	CASSLLGPLGLNTEAFF	TGCGCCAGCAGCCTCCTAGGTCCCTTGGGTTTGAACACTGAAGCTTTCTTT